These 17 T cell receptor beta chains originate from one sample sequenced in a study of T-cell memory formation after mild COVID-19 (dated by TCRdb to the early 2020s). Library preparation employed 5' RACE. Sequencing used an Illumina NovaSeq 6000. TCRdb reanalyzed the raw reads on its own, using fastp at Q25 for trimming and MiXCR for clone calling, and kept in-frame beta chains. Each record represents a unique CDR3 protein, reported with the most common genes and DNA among its rows. The sample profile shows around 140,000 distinct CDR3 sequences; 6% to 6.5% of them were found once. Around 2% of the sample lies in the top ten. The specimen was PBMCs or a T cell subset sorted from them (not recorded which). Receptors were obtained from an adult woman who had mild COVID-19 (a few samples of this study predate the infection). The sample titles of this study are shuffled in the database, so cell type and time point are left out; the donor was told from shared clones.

The gene calls are TRBV10-3 and TRBJ2-7, with D tentatively TRBD2 (5 bases). CDR1 and CDR2 from the germline V gene are ENHRY and SYGVKD. CDR3 length: 12 amino acids. V was clipped by 5 bases and J by 6 bases, with 11 bases between them. In nucleotides, the CDR3 is TGTGCCATCAGTTACCGAACTAGCGAGCAGTACTTC. Its protein is CAISYRTSEQYF.

This clonotype has ten or more counts. The J gene is TRBJ2-3, the V gene TRBV21-1; the DNA was not compared with TRBD2, the D call given in the table. TRBV21-1 is flagged as a pseudogene. The CDR3 extends over 14 amino acids. The CDR3, as DNA: TGTGCCAGCTTTGGGACTAGTGCCACAGATACGCAGTATTTT. Translation: CASFGTSATDTQYF.

This clonotype was seen many times. V is TRBV20-1 and J is TRBJ2-5; D not certain. The CDR3 has 13 amino acids. Germline loops: CDR1 DFQATT, CDR2 SNEGSKA (reference sequence). V lost 5 bases and J 4 bases, leaving 14 bases between the germline ends. CDR3 in amino acids: CSAPLYLGETQYF. The DNA for the CDR3 is TGCAGTGCTCCCCTCTACCTCGGAGAGACCCAGTACTTC.

This clonotype was counted a few times. The V and J genes are TRBV5-1 and TRBJ2-6; the match to TRBD2 covers 7 bases. The CDR3 sequence is 18 residues long. V lost 5 bases and J lost 4; bases outside the gene matches: 15. Germline V gives CDR1 SGHRS, CDR2 YFSETQ. The CDR3 region is CASSPGLGGSLGANVLTF. The CDR3 DNA reads TGCGCCAGCAGTCCCGGACTAGGAGGCAGTCTGGGGGCCAACGTCCTGACTTTC.

The sample holds many counts of this clonotype. The chain joins TRBV30 to TRBJ2-2; 8 positions agree with TRBD2. J gave up 7 bases and V 7 bases, and 5 bases lay outside the gene matches. The CDR3 is 12 amino acids. CDR1 is GTSNPN and CDR2 is SVGIG in the germline V gene (reference sequence). CDR3 region: CASGLGYGELFF. CDR3 nucleotides: TGTGCCTCGGGACTAGGGTACGGGGAGCTGTTTTTT.

This chain joins TRBV5-1 and TRBJ2-5; TRBD1 matches at 8 bases. CDR3 length: 16 amino acids. Looked up from germline, CDR1 is SGHRS and CDR2 is YFSETQ. Losses at the gene ends were 4 bases for V and 5 bases for J; bases not matched to a gene: 13. The DNA of the CDR3 is TGCGCCAGCAGCCACGGACAGGGCGCAGCACAGGAGACCCAGTACTTC. This gives the protein CASSHGQGAAQETQYF. Filled out from reference TRBV5-1 and TRBJ2-5, the complete variable domain reads KAGVTQTPRYLIKTRGQQVTLSCSPISGHRSVSWYQQTPGQGLQFLFEYFSETQRNKGNFPGRFSGRQFSNSRSEMNVSTLELGDSALYLCASSHGQGAAQETQYFGPGTRLLVL.

This clonotype was detected only a few times. DNA of the CDR3: TGCGCCAGCAGCCAAGTGGGGACCGGGAGGGCCTACAATGAGCAGTTCTTC. It codes for CASSQVGTGRAYNEQFF. This chain joins TRBV4-3 and TRBJ2-1; TRBD2 matches 8 bases. After removal of 1 base from V and 2 bases from J, the junction contained 7 bases not matched to a gene. CDR3 length: 17 amino acids. CDR1 and CDR2 from the germline V gene are LGHNA and YSLEER.

This clonotype was found many times. The V call is TRBV7-2, the J call TRBJ2-1; D ambiguous. Germline CDR1 is SGHTA and CDR2 is FQGNSA. Trimming pared 4 bases from V and 0 bases from J, leaving 10 bases between. This CDR3 is built from 15 residues. The CDR3 region has the DNA TGTGCCAGCAGCTCTACACCTAGCTCCTACAATGAGCAGTTCTTC. This encodes CASSSTPSSYNEQFF.

This clonotype was detected only a few times. V gene TRBV19 combines with J gene TRBJ2-3; the D gene could be TRBD1 or TRBD2 (5 bases each). The germline V gene has CDR1 LNHDA and CDR2 SQIVND (reference sequence). Trimming took 6 bases from V and 2 from J, leaving 18 bases between them. This CDR3 comprises 16 residues. The CDR3 loop is CASRDWGSLHTDTQYF. The CDR3, as DNA: TGTGCCAGTAGGGACTGGGGCTCACTCCACACAGATACGCAGTATTTT.

At least ten counts were recorded for this clonotype. The gene calls are TRBV4-3 and TRBJ2-3; D gene uncertain. The V gene's germline CDR1 is LGHNA and CDR2 YSLEER. The CDR3 spans 13 residues. The V and J ends lost 1 base and 1 base respectively, with 3 bases between them. The CDR3 protein is CASSQVGTDTQYF. In nucleotides, the CDR3 is TGCGCCAGCAGCCAAGTCGGCACAGATACGCAGTATTTT.

Many counts were recorded for this clonotype. The V gene is TRBV20-1, the J gene TRBJ2-3; tentatively, D is TRBD2 (6 bases). The germline CDR1 and CDR2 sequences are DFQATT and SNEGSKA (reference sequence). CDR3 size: 17 residues. With 0 bases removed from V and 2 bases from J, the gap between germline ends came to 18 bases. As DNA, the CDR3 is TGCAGTGCTAGAGATCTCAGCACGGCGGGGTCCACAGATACGCAGTATTTT. Protein sequence: CSARDLSTAGSTDTQYF.

This clonotype was observed many times. The rearrangement links TRBV24-1 to TRBJ2-1, with 9 bases that match TRBD1. This CDR3 spans 15 amino acids. Germline V gene lookup returns CDR1 KGHDR and CDR2 SFDVKD. The ends lost 1 base at V and 8 bases at J; junction bases unmatched: 5. The DNA for the CDR3 is TGTGCCACCAGTGATTTTCGGGACAGGGCCGATGAGCAGTTCTTC. Protein product: CATSDFRDRADEQFF.

The J gene is TRBJ2-3, the V gene TRBV6-5; 11 bases fit TRBD2. The length of the CDR3 is 16 residues. Germline V lookup: CDR1 MNHEY, CDR2 SVGAGI. V shed 6 bases and J 5 bases; nucleotides not matched to a gene: 10. DNA for the CDR3: TGTGCCAGCAGACGACTAGCGGGGAATAGGAAAGATACGCAGTATTTT. Translation: CASRRLAGNRKDTQYF.

This clonotype was found many times. The chain combines TRBV12-3 or TRBV12-4 with TRBJ2-6; TRBD1 aligns across 10 bases. The CDR3 has 17 amino acids. Trimming removed 5 bases from V and 1 base from J; junction bases left unmatched: 5. The CDR3 DNA sequence: TGTGCCAGCAGTCAGACAGGGGGCGGTTCTGGGGCCAACGTCCTGACTTTC. This encodes CASSQTGGGSGANVLTF.

The chain joins TRBV14 to TRBJ2-1; D gene ambiguous. The CDR3 covers 15 residues. CDR1 is SGHDN and CDR2 is FVKESK in the germline V gene. Between the trimmed V and J ends, which lost 4 bases and 0 bases, there was a span of 10 bases. CDR3 sequence: CASSPLMSSYNEQFF. In DNA form, the CDR3 reads TGTGCCAGCAGCCCCTTGATGAGCTCCTACAATGAGCAGTTCTTC. The full variable domain, rest sourced from reference TRBV14 and TRBJ2-1, is EAGVTQFPSHSVIEKGQTVTLRCDPISGHDNLYWYRRVMGKEIKFLLHFVKESKQDESGMPNNRFLAERTGGTYSTLKVQPAELEDSGVYFCASSPLMSSYNEQFFGPGTRLTVL.

The V gene is TRBV11-1, the J gene TRBJ2-5, with D perhaps matching TRBD1 or TRBD2 (5 bases each). The germline V and J ends were trimmed by 3 bases and 5 bases, with 19 bases remaining between them. This CDR3 region has 16 residues. Per germline, CDR1 SGHAT and CDR2 FQDESV (reference sequence). The CDR3 nucleotides are TGTGCCAGCAGCTTGGCGCAGGGAGTAGGTGGGGAGACCCAGTACTTC. This codes for CASSLAQGVGGETQYF.

This clonotype has more than one count but fewer than ten. The chain links TRBV30 to TRBJ2-3; D may be TRBD1 (6 bases). In germline, CDR1 is GTSNPN, CDR2 SVGIG (reference sequence). This CDR3 has 13 amino acids. V lost 1 base to trimming and J lost 6 bases, with 11 bases between them. DNA of the CDR3: TGTGCCTGGAGTGGGGGGCTAAGGGATACGCAGTATTTT. This translates into CAWSGGLRDTQYF.